A single sample is the source of the 2 T cell receptor beta chains below, sequenced in a study of CD8+CD57+ T cells in acquired aplastic anemia. Profiling that covered TCR beta VDJ and CDR3 relied on genomic DNA as its template. TCRdb re-analysed the reads in MiXCR, keeping a single row per CDR3 protein. The top ten hold 35% to 50% of the sample, which has 200,000 to 300,000 distinct CDR3 sequences, 65% to 90% seen once. All patients picked for sequencing had shown, by flow cytometry, an expansion of CD8+CD57+ cells. Input material: sorted CD4+, CD8+, or CD8+CD57+ T cells (not recorded which) from PBMCs. The receptors stem from a human donor with aplastic anemia.

V is TRBV9 and J is TRBJ1-5; D is uncertain. This CDR3 has 15 amino acids. Between the trimmed V and J ends, which lost 0 bases and 12 bases, there was a span of 19 bases. Germline lookup yields CDR1 SGDLS and CDR2 YYNGEE. Here the CDR3 DNA reads TGTGCCAGCAGCGTAGGTTCCGCCACGCAGTATTTCCAGCATTTT. Translation: CASSVGSATQYFQHF.

The V gene is TRBV7-9, the J gene TRBJ1-1; D is undetermined. Deletions cut 4 bases from V and 1 base from J, with 13 bases between. The CDR3 covers 15 residues. Germline V gives CDR1 SEHNR, CDR2 FQNEAQ (reference sequence). The CDR3 region is CASSSAQTGNTEAFF. The CDR3, as DNA: TGTGCCAGCAGCTCAGCTCAGACGGGGAACACTGAAGCTTTCTTT.